What follows are 32 T cell receptor beta chains derived from one specimen sequenced in a study of PD-1 blockade in classical Hodgkin lymphoma. There was relapse after autologous stem cell transplantation in every patient, and there was variation in brentuximab vedotin exposure. Here immunoSEQ multiplex PCR was the method, and the copy in TCRdb shows in-frame clones only, minus some. The sample holds tens of thousands of clones, more than 80% seen once. The sample was peripheral blood mononuclear cells (PBMCs), taken at baseline. The receptors here all came from a human donor with classical Hodgkin lymphoma.

The chain uses TRBV18 and TRBJ2-1, with 7 bases aligning to TRBD1. CDR1 and CDR2 (germline): KGHSH, LQKENI. Germline trimming cut 6 bases from V and 10 bases from J; bases unmatched to any gene: 15. The CDR3 has 15 residues. The CDR3 protein is CASSPPRGNLAEQFF. The CDR3 DNA reads TGTGCCAGCTCCCCCCCCAGGGGGAATCTGGCCGAGCAGTTCTTC.

The chain couples TRBV7-2 to TRBJ2-2; D is uncertain. The V end was cut by 5 bases, the J end by 5 bases, with 18 bases between. Germline CDR1 SGHTA, CDR2 FQGNSA. This CDR3 is 16 amino acids long. This chain's CDR3 is CASSQRSTLETGELFF. The DNA of the CDR3 is TGTGCCAGCAGCCAGCGCTCGACGCTAGAGACCGGGGAGCTGTTTTTT.

On this clone: A read error may account for a junction end that differs from germline. The chain links TRBV5-1 to TRBJ1-1, with D perhaps matching TRBD1 (5 bases). This CDR3 contains 16 residues. Germline values: CDR1 SGHRS, CDR2 YFSETQ. Written as DNA, the CDR3 is TGCGCCTGCAGCTGGGAAACCGACAGAGACAACACTGAAGCTTTCTTT. Amino acids: CACSWETDRDNTEAFF.

The gene calls are TRBV29-1 and TRBJ2-1; D remains unclear. CDR3 length: 13 amino acids. The germline gives CDR1 SQVTM, CDR2 ANQGSEA. V lost 7 bases and J lost 9, with 19 bases in between. CDR3 in DNA: TGCAGCGCTGGCGCCGCGACCTCGATTGAGCAGTTCTTC. It is translated as CSAGAATSIEQFF.

This clone has more than one count but fewer than ten. The CDR3 nucleotides read TGCGCCAGCAGTCCTAGAGCGGGGGACCAAGAGACCCAGTACTTC. It encodes CASSPRAGDQETQYF. The chain carries TRBV10-2 and TRBJ2-5, with 8 positions matching TRBD2. Germline loops: CDR1 WSHSY, CDR2 SAAADI. This CDR3 has 15 residues. V shed 5 bases, J shed 0 bases, and the junction held 5 bases outside the gene matches.

The count of this clone is one. The rearrangement uses TRBV5-1 and TRBJ1-4; 7 bases agree with TRBD1. Per the germline V gene, CDR1 is SGHRS and CDR2 is YFSETQ. The CDR3 spans 16 residues. The V gene end was trimmed by 3 bases and the J gene end by 0 bases; junction bases not matched to a gene: 5. CDR3 nucleotides: TGCGCCAGCAGCTCGACAGGGACTGCAACTAATGAAAAACTGTTTTTT. Protein: CASSSTGTATNEKLFF.

This chain joins TRBV10-3 and TRBJ1-2; 7 nucleotides line up with TRBD1. Germline V CDR1 and CDR2: ENHRY, SYGVKD. The CDR3 covers 15 residues. Trimming removed 0 bases from V and 6 bases from J; junction bases left unmatched: 7. CDR3 loop: CAISESGNRGDGYTF. In nucleotides, the CDR3 is TGTGCCATCAGTGAGTCTGGGAACAGGGGTGATGGCTACACCTTC.

This clone was counted once. The chain carries TRBV6-6 and TRBJ1-3; D remains ambiguous. The CDR3 sequence is 14 residues long. Germline assignment: CDR1 MNHNY and CDR2 SVGAGI (reference sequence). The V and J ends lost 5 bases and 2 bases respectively, with 10 bases between them. CDR3 loop: CASSTGRAGNTIYF. Here the CDR3 DNA reads TGTGCCAGCAGTACGGGGAGAGCTGGAAACACCATATATTTT.

DNA of the CDR3: TGTGCCAGCAGACGTCACCAAGGGGGGCCTCATCAGGGCTACACCTTC. Translated, it gives CASRRHQGGPHQGYTF. The chain employs TRBV7-9 and TRBJ1-2, with a weak D call TRBD1 (6 bases). Germline CDR1 and CDR2: SEHNR and FQNEAQ (reference sequence). This CDR3 has 16 residues. Trimming pared 6 bases from V and 8 bases from J, leaving 25 bases between. Full variable domain (outside the CDR3, taken from reference TRBV7-9 and TRBJ1-2): DTGVSQNPRHKITKRGQNVTFRCDPISEHNRLYWYRQTLGQGPEFLTYFQNEAQLEKSRLLSDRFSAERPKGSFSTLEIQRTEQGDSAMYLCASRRHQGGPHQGYTFGSGTRLTVV.

The chain is built from TRBV29-1 and TRBJ2-1, with 7 bases fitting TRBD1. Trimming cost V 6 bases and J 4 bases; bases outside gene matches: 0. CDR3 length equals 11 residues. Germline V lookup: CDR1 SQVTM, CDR2 ANQGSEA. The CDR3 loop is CSVGQYNEQFF. The CDR3 nucleotides read TGCAGCGTGGGACAGTACAATGAGCAGTTCTTC.

The V call is TRBV19, the J call TRBJ1-1; D is perhaps TRBD1 (6 bases). CDR3 length equals 14 residues. In germline, CDR1 is LNHDA, CDR2 SQIVND (reference sequence). V was shortened by 6 bases and J by 9 bases, with 20 bases between the two germline ends. DNA of the CDR3: TGTGCCAGTAGGAGCGGGACATTTCAGGAGCAAGCTTTCTTT. Residues: CASRSGTFQEQAFF.

V is TRBV6-5 and J is TRBJ1-4; 7 bases fit TRBD1. CDR3 length: 14 amino acids. Germline CDR1 and CDR2: MNHEY and SVGAGI. Losses at the gene ends were 5 bases for V and 7 bases for J; bases not matched to a gene: 7. The CDR3 loop is CASSRQGLGEKLFF. DNA of the CDR3: TGTGCCAGCAGTCGACAGGGCCTAGGTGAAAAACTGTTTTTT.

J is TRBJ1-4 and V is TRBV7-9; 8 bases are shared with TRBD1. This CDR3 spans 16 amino acids. The germline CDR1 and CDR2 sequences are SEHNR and FQNEAQ (reference sequence). Unmatched junction bases numbered 10, after V lost 0 bases and J lost 10 bases. The CDR3 region is CASSLALAGGFGKLFF. DNA of the CDR3: TGTGCCAGCAGCTTAGCGTTGGCAGGGGGCTTCGGAAAACTGTTTTTT.

This clone was recorded once. This chain connects TRBV18 to TRBJ2-5, with D unresolved. This CDR3 has 16 residues. Trimming cost V 4 bases and J 5 bases, with 20 bases left between them. The germline V gene has CDR1 KGHSH and CDR2 LQKENI. In DNA, the CDR3 is TGTGCCAGCTCACAACTTTCGGACGGGCCAGTTGAGACCCAGTACTTC. Its translation is CASSQLSDGPVETQYF. The whole variable domain, remainder taken from reference TRBV18 and TRBJ2-5, is NAGVMQNPRHLVRRRGQEARLRCSPMKGHSHVYWYRQLPEEGLKFMVYLQKENIIDESGMPKERFSAEFPKEGPSILRIQQVVRGDSAAYFCASSQLSDGPVETQYFGPGTRLLVL.

The chain is built from TRBV6-5 and TRBJ2-5; 7 positions match TRBD1. CDR3 length: 14 residues. V lost 8 bases to trimming and J lost 5 bases; unmatched junction nucleotides: 11. The germline V gene has CDR1 MNHEY and CDR2 SVGAGI. The CDR3 sequence: CASGEQGVQETQYF. In DNA, the CDR3 is TGTGCCAGCGGGGAGCAGGGGGTCCAGGAGACCCAGTACTTC.

CDR3 loop: CAWSVAGSGYTF. DNA of the CDR3: TGTGCCTGGAGTGTAGCAGGGTCTGGCTACACCTTC. The rearrangement uses TRBV30 and TRBJ1-2, with D maybe TRBD1 (5 bases). This CDR3 is 12 amino acids long. V gave up 0 bases and J gave up 7 bases, with 9 bases separating them. Looked up from germline, CDR1 is GTSNPN and CDR2 is SVGIG (reference sequence). Drawing the rest from reference TRBV30 and TRBJ1-2, the complete variable domain is SQTIHQWPATLVQPVGSPLSLECTVEGTSNPNLYWYRQAAGRGLQLLFYSVGIGQISSEVPQNLSASRPQDRQFILSSKKLLLSDSGFYLCAWSVAGSGYTFGSGTRLTVV.

Points on this clone: The sample holds other DNA sequences that translate to the same CDR3. The rearrangement uses TRBV6-5 and TRBJ1-2; TRBD1 matches 8 bases. The trim removed 6 bases at V and 6 bases at J, leaving 3 bases unmatched. Germline assignment: CDR1 MNHEY and CDR2 SVGAGI. The CDR3 has 12 amino acids. The CDR3 DNA sequence: TGTGCCAGCAGCCAGACAGGGGATGGCTACACCTTC. Translation: CASSQTGDGYTF.

In its sample, this clone was seen a few times. The V gene is TRBV2, the J gene TRBJ1-3, with TRBD1 matching over 10 bases. Germline V gene data show CDR1 as SNHLY and CDR2 as FYNNEI. The CDR3 runs to 18 residues. V trimming: 6 bases; J trimming: 4 bases; junction bases outside the gene matches: 15. The chain's CDR3 is CASRRDRGADPKGNTIYF. The CDR3 nucleotides read TGTGCCAGCAGGAGGGACAGGGGCGCAGACCCAAAAGGAAACACCATATATTTT.

J is TRBJ1-1 and V is TRBV30; no definite D call. CDR3 length equals 11 residues. Germline V lookup: CDR1 GTSNPN, CDR2 SVGIG (reference sequence). V lost 4 bases to trimming and J lost 0 bases, with 3 bases between them. CDR3 loop: CAWTVNTEAFF. CDR3 in DNA: TGTGCCTGGACTGTGAACACTGAAGCTTTCTTT.

This clone was picked up a small number of times. The rearrangement uses TRBV6-5 and TRBJ1-1; D is undetermined. This CDR3 region has 11 residues. The germline gives CDR1 MNHEY, CDR2 SVGAGI. V lost 6 bases to trimming and J lost 8 bases, with 10 bases between them. CDR3 amino acids: CASSLGREAFF. CDR3 nucleotides: TGTGCCAGCAGCCTAGGACGAGAAGCTTTCTTT.

This chain joins TRBV10-3 and TRBJ2-7; 8 positions match TRBD1. The CDR3 has 14 amino acids. Germline V gene lookup returns CDR1 ENHRY and CDR2 SYGVKD. V trimming: 5 bases; J trimming: 2 bases; junction bases outside the gene matches: 5. For the CDR3, the DNA is TGTGCCATCAGTTCCGGGACAGGCCCCTACGAGCAGTACTTC. It is translated as CAISSGTGPYEQYF.

This CDR3 is CASSGAYNQPQHF. The DNA for the CDR3 is TGTGCCAGCAGTGGTGCATACAATCAGCCCCAGCATTTT. The V call is TRBV6-5, the J call TRBJ1-5, with no clear D. The CDR3 is 13 amino acids. The V end lost 5 bases, the J end lost 3 bases, and 8 bases lay between the germline ends. The V gene's germline CDR1 is MNHEY and CDR2 SVGAGI.

The chain couples TRBV9 to TRBJ1-5; D not certain. The CDR3 totals 15 residues. Germline assignment: CDR1 SGDLS and CDR2 YYNGEE. V lost 2 bases to trimming and J lost 4 bases, with 13 bases between them. The CDR3 region has the DNA TGTGCCAGCAGCGTGGAGGGTGCCGTTAATCAGCCCCAGCATTTT. This encodes CASSVEGAVNQPQHF.

The chain recombines TRBV7-9 with TRBJ2-1; 9 positions agree with TRBD2. The germline V gene encodes CDR1 SEHNR and CDR2 FQNEAQ (reference sequence). The ends lost 1 base at V and 10 bases at J; junction bases unmatched: 8. There are 15 residues in the CDR3. As DNA, the CDR3 is TGTGCCAGCAGCTTAGTAAGCGGGGGGCCTATCGAGCAGTTCTTC. As protein: CASSLVSGGPIEQFF.

This rearrangement joins TRBV2 to TRBJ1-2; tentatively, D is TRBD1 (5 bases). The CDR3 extends over 13 amino acids. Germline V gene data show CDR1 as SNHLY and CDR2 as FYNNEI. Trimming stripped 7 bases from V and 5 bases from J, with 14 bases between. The DNA of the CDR3 is TGTGCCAGCATTACGACAGCAATATATGGCTACACCTTC. It encodes CASITTAIYGYTF.

The chain uses TRBV10-1 and TRBJ1-2; D call uncertain. V was cut by 0 bases and J by 4 bases, with 12 bases left in between. CDR1 is WNHNN and CDR2 is SYGVQD in the germline V gene (reference sequence). This CDR3 spans 15 amino acids. The CDR3 here is CASSESRTASYGYTF. As DNA, the CDR3 is TGCGCCAGCAGTGAGTCCCGGACGGCGTCCTATGGCTACACCTTC.

CDR3 nucleotides: TGTGCCAGCTCGAACGGTGACTATGGCTACACCTTC. Its protein product is CASSNGDYGYTF. The chain carries TRBV6-5 and TRBJ1-2; D is uncertain. Germline V lookup: CDR1 MNHEY, CDR2 SVGAGI. The CDR3 spans 12 residues. V dropped 8 bases and J dropped 3 bases, with 10 bases sitting between them.

V gene TRBV4-1 combines with J gene TRBJ2-5; D may be TRBD1 or TRBD2 (5 bases each). CDR3 length equals 13 residues. CDR1 is MGHRA and CDR2 is YSYEKL in the germline V gene. Trimming removed 3 bases at V and 7 bases at J, with 12 bases between. CDR3 region: CASSQGMRGTQYF. The CDR3 DNA reads as TGCGCCAGCAGCCAGGGGATGAGGGGGACCCAGTACTTC.

The rearrangement uses TRBV5-4 and TRBJ2-7; 9 bases align to TRBD1. The CDR3 contains 14 residues. Germline loops: CDR1 SGHNT, CDR2 YYREEE (reference sequence). V lost 5 bases to trimming and J lost 2 bases; unmatched junction nucleotides: 5. This CDR3 reads CASRDRGSTYEQYF. CDR3 in DNA: TGTGCCAGCAGAGACAGGGGGTCCACCTACGAGCAGTACTTC.

The chain employs TRBV5-1 and TRBJ2-2; D not certain. The CDR3 runs to 12 residues. The V and J ends lost 8 bases and 4 bases respectively, with 9 bases between them. Germline assignment: CDR1 SGHRS and CDR2 YFSETQ. The CDR3 coding sequence is TGCGCCAGTACGACTTTCACCGGGGAGCTGTTTTTT. This sequence encodes CASTTFTGELFF. The full variable domain, rest sourced from reference TRBV5-1 and TRBJ2-2, is KAGVTQTPRYLIKTRGQQVTLSCSPISGHRSVSWYQQTPGQGLQFLFEYFSETQRNKGNFPGRFSGRQFSNSRSEMNVSTLELGDSALYLCASTTFTGELFFGEGSRLTVL.

The chain has TRBV7-9 and TRBJ1-1; D remains ambiguous. The V gene lost 3 bases and the J gene lost 4 bases, with 6 bases spanning the gap. Per the germline V gene, CDR1 is SEHNR and CDR2 is FQNEAQ (reference sequence). The CDR3 length is 12 residues. In nucleotides, the CDR3 is TGTGCCAGCAGCTTGTTAGCCACTGAAGCTTTCTTT. As protein: CASSLLATEAFF.

The DNA of the CDR3 is TGTGCCAGCAGTTACGGAGGAACTAGCACAGATACGCAGTATTTT. It codes for CASSYGGTSTDTQYF. The rearrangement joins TRBV6-5 to TRBJ2-3; weak D call: TRBD2 (5 bases). V was shortened by 2 bases and J by 0 bases, with 9 bases between the two germline ends. Germline V gives CDR1 MNHEY, CDR2 SVGAGI. The CDR3 covers 15 residues.